This T cell receptor beta chain was recovered during a study of T cell repertoires in cytomegalovirus infection (dated by TCRdb to the late 2010s). Background for the entire study: The HLA type of each donor mattered for the analysis, because public TCR beta signatures pointed to carriage of CMV infection along with the matching HLA type. What the authors observed across the whole study: The ex vivo response was dominated by HLA-C-restricted CMV-specific TCR beta clonotypes, which also provided the single most frequent clonotype in two of eight donors. In both this cohort and an independent cohort of more than 350 donors, the cumulative frequency of public TCR beta family members distinguished carriers of CMV infection plus the relevant HLA type.

This clonotype showed up many times. No cognate antigen has been identified for it. Base qualities were left out, and no much larger clone turns up one base away. Sequencing took place on an Illumina HiSeq 1500. TCRdb took the public reads, trimmed them with fastp at Q25, ran MiXCR for clone calling and kept in-frame beta chains. All rows with the same CDR3 protein become a single entry with the most common DNA and genes. The sample table lists almost 500,000 distinct CDR3 sequences, approximately 10% of them with a count of one. Clones ranked in the top ten supply around 9.6% of the sample. Reading the germline V gene gives CDR1 SGHDT and CDR2 YYEEEE. V lost 3 bases and J lost 2 bases, and the count of bases not matched to a germline gene is 5. The CDR3 covers 14 residues, taking in both the cysteine and the phenylalanine. CDR3 DNA only is kept here, 42 bases in frame from base 1.

Source material: PBMCs. The source of this sequence is a human donor in good health (CMV status not recorded). Some clones in this sample may be carry-over from other donors' samples. The chain employs TRBV5-6 and TRBJ2-7; 7 central nucleotides agree with TRBD1. In nucleotide form, the sequence is TGTGCCAGCAGCTGGAGGACAGGAACCTACGAGCAGTACTTC. The resulting protein is CASSWRTGTYEQYF.